This is a list of T cell receptor beta chains from one sample in a study of CD8 T cells in Susac syndrome. Each CDR3 protein gets one entry after TCRdb re-called the immunoSEQ multiplex PCR reads with MiXCR. The sample includes approximately 180,000 distinct CDR3 sequences, roughly 90% of them seen just once. The sample taken for sequencing was CD4+ T cells from PBMCs. Receptor source: a human donor with Susac syndrome. Each CDR3 is given with its conserved first and last residue. The D gene is left open where the match is weak. Clone size is stated in some rows and not others, as once, few, many or a class when expanded.

D gene | clone size | J gene | V gene | CDR3 protein | CDR3 DNA
NA | NA | TRBJ1-1 | TRBV7-3 | CASSLGAGETEAFF | TGTGCCAGCAGCTTAGGAGCAGGGGAGACTGAAGCTTTCTTT
NA | NA | TRBJ2-5 | TRBV30 | CAWSVLGVGQETQYF | TGTGCCTGGAGTGTTCTGGGTGTGGGCCAAGAGACCCAGTACTTC
NA | NA | TRBJ2-5 | TRBV7-2 | CASSLGLSGYTTQYF | TGTGCCAGCAGCTTAGGTCTCAGCGGGTATACGACCCAGTACTTC
NA | NA | TRBJ2-7 | TRBV19 | CASSIGTASYEQYF | TGTGCCAGTAGTATAGGGACAGCCTCCTACGAGCAGTACTTC
NA | once | TRBJ2-5 | TRBV6-5 | CASSLRGRLETQYF | TGTGCCAGCAGTCTTCGGGGCCGCTTGGAGACCCAGTACTTC
TRBD1 | few | TRBJ2-1 | TRBV11-1 | CASSHHGDRVYEQFF | TGTGCCAGCAGTCATCATGGGGACAGGGTCTATGAGCAGTTCTTC
TRBD2 | NA | TRBJ2-1 | TRBV2 | CASRTSGSLNEQFF | TGTGCCAGCAGGACTAGCGGGAGTCTGAATGAGCAGTTCTTC
TRBD2 | NA | TRBJ2-1 | TRBV3-1 | CASRVSGGRFSEQFF | TGTGCCAGCAGAGTTAGCGGGGGGCGATTTAGTGAGCAGTTCTTC
NA | NA | TRBJ2-7 | TRBV6-2/TRBV6-3 | CASNLAGSTYEQYF | TGTGCCAGCAACCTGGCGGGGTCCACCTACGAGCAGTACTTC
TRBD1 | NA | TRBJ2-5 | TRBV2 | CASGTQGMGETQYF | TGTGCCAGCGGTACACAGGGGATGGGGGAGACCCAGTACTTC
NA | NA | TRBJ1-1 | TRBV6-5 | CASSYSTVGPTLNTEAFF | TGTGCCAGCAGTTACTCGACGGTGGGCCCGACTCTGAACACTGAAGCTTTCTTT
NA | NA | TRBJ2-1 | TRBV6-2/TRBV6-3 | CASSYDRNNEQFF | TGTGCCAGCAGTTACGACAGAAACAATGAGCAGTTCTTC
NA | NA | TRBJ1-5 | TRBV6-1 | CASTPTMPNQPQHF | TGTGCCAGCACCCCAACGATGCCTAATCAGCCCCAGCATTTT
NA | NA | TRBJ1-1 | TRBV7-9 | CASSIEGRLNTEAFF | TGTGCCAGCAGCATAGAAGGAAGATTGAACACTGAAGCTTTCTTT
TRBD2 | NA | TRBJ2-3 | TRBV6-5 | CASSYQTSPVADTQYF | TGTGCCAGCAGTTACCAGACTAGCCCCGTGGCAGATACGCAGTATTTT
NA | NA | TRBJ1-5 | TRBV24-1 | CATSDSTAYQPQHF | TGTGCCACCAGTGATTCGACAGCATATCAGCCCCAGCATTTT
NA | NA | TRBJ2-7 | TRBV12-3/TRBV12-4 | CASSPFGGLTYEQYF | TGTGCCAGCAGTCCCTTTGGAGGACTAACCTACGAGCAGTACTTC
NA | NA | TRBJ1-3 | TRBV10-3 | CAISELAGGSGNTIYF | TGTGCCATCAGTGAGCTTGCGGGAGGCTCTGGAAACACCATATATTTT
NA | NA | TRBJ1-4 | TRBV23-1 | CASSQSEDSNEKLFF | TGCGCCAGCAGTCAATCGGAGGACAGTAATGAAAAACTGTTTTTT
NA | NA | TRBJ2-2 | TRBV7-7 | CASSLMAGKNTGELFF | TGTGCTAGCAGCTTAATGGCAGGGAAGAACACCGGGGAGCTGTTTTTT
TRBD2 | NA | TRBJ2-2 | TRBV28 | CASSSAGGTGELFF | TGTGCCAGCAGTTCAGCGGGAGGCACCGGGGAGCTGTTTTTT
NA | NA | TRBJ2-5 | TRBV10-3 | CAISSGKETQYF | TGTGCCATCTCATCAGGGAAAGAGACCCAGTACTTC
TRBD1 | NA | TRBJ1-1 | TRBV6-5 | CASSRPQGRNTEAFF | TGTGCCAGCAGTCGTCCACAGGGGAGGAACACTGAAGCTTTCTTT
NA | NA | TRBJ1-1 | TRBV29-1 | CSVSNRGTEAFF | TGCAGCGTTTCGAACCGGGGGACTGAAGCTTTCTTT
TRBD2 | NA | TRBJ2-1 | TRBV28 | CASRGTSGRWSYNEQFF | TGTGCCAGCAGGGGGACTAGCGGGAGATGGTCCTACAATGAGCAGTTCTTC
NA | NA | TRBJ2-3 | TRBV28 | CASSFPGTDTQYF | TGTGCCAGCAGTTTCCCCGGCACAGATACGCAGTATTTT
NA | NA | TRBJ2-1 | TRBV5-1 | CASSLNIGTYNEQFF | TGCGCCAGCAGCTTGAATATAGGAACCTACAATGAGCAGTTCTTC
TRBD1 | few | TRBJ1-2 | TRBV19 | CASTSGQGYGYTF | TGTGCCAGTACATCGGGACAGGGGTATGGCTACACCTTC
NA | NA | TRBJ1-1 | TRBV3-1 | CASSQEEAENTEAFF | TGTGCCAGCAGCCAAGAAGAGGCGGAGAACACTGAAGCTTTCTTT
TRBD1 | NA | TRBJ1-2 | TRBV6-6 | CASIRGQYGYTF | TGTGCCAGCATCAGGGGACAGTATGGCTACACCTTC
TRBD2 | NA | TRBJ2-1 | TRBV5-1 | CASKGTSGFIDEQFF | TGCGCCAGCAAAGGGACTAGCGGGTTTATAGATGAGCAGTTCTTC
TRBD1 | NA | TRBJ2-1 | TRBV18 | CASSPPRDRGYNEQFF | TGTGCCAGCTCACCACCTAGGGACAGGGGTTACAATGAGCAGTTCTTC
TRBD1 | NA | TRBJ2-5 | TRBV28 | CASSRTGGGETQYF | TGTGCCAGCAGCCGGACAGGGGGCGGAGAGACCCAGTACTTC
NA | NA | TRBJ1-2 | TRBV3-1 | CASSQDPANYGYTF | TGTGCCAGCAGCCAAGATCCGGCTAACTATGGCTACACCTTC
NA | NA | TRBJ1-2 | TRBV19 | CASSIRQGKNYGYTF | TGTGCCAGTAGTATAAGGCAGGGGAAGAACTATGGCTACACCTTC
NA | NA | TRBJ2-3 | TRBV6-1 | CASRGGRGFTDTQYF | TGTGCCAGCAGGGGCGGCAGGGGATTCACAGATACGCAGTATTTT
TRBD2 | NA | TRBJ2-1 | TRBV19 | CASSIEGLAGGRNEQFF | TGTGCCAGTAGTATAGAGGGTCTAGCGGGGGGGCGGAATGAGCAGTTCTTC
TRBD1 | NA | TRBJ1-6 | TRBV20-1 | CSARGQASNSPLHF | TGCAGTGCTAGGGGACAGGCCTCCAATTCACCCCTCCACTTT
TRBD1 | few | TRBJ1-2 | TRBV11-2 | CASSPDRDYGYTF | TGTGCCAGCAGCCCCGACAGGGACTATGGCTACACCTTC
NA | NA | TRBJ2-3 | TRBV5-4 | CASSLPVTDTQYF | TGTGCCAGCAGCTTGCCCGTCACAGATACGCAGTATTTT
NA | NA | TRBJ2-5 | TRBV9 | CASSVSSQGGETQYF | TGTGCCAGCAGCGTATCATCCCAGGGGGGAGAGACCCAGTACTTC